This T cell receptor (beta chain) is from a study of blood T cell repertoires in COVID-19. The CDR3 contains 14 residues. V lost 5 bases to trimming and J lost 2 bases, with 11 bases between them. In germline, CDR1 is MNHEY, CDR2 SVGAGI. Profiling relied on immunoSEQ multiplex PCR, and the TCRdb table lists in-frame clones only, not all of them. The sample includes a few hundred thousand clones, 70% to 90% of them seen just once. This TCR derives from a man aged 40-49 years in a cohort exposed to, infected with or recovered from COVID-19 (not recorded which). Sequenced input: PBMCs or T cells enriched from blood (not recorded which). The chain uses TRBV6-5 and TRBJ2-3, with a tentative D call TRBD2 (5 bases). Here the CDR3 reads CASSQRHYTDTQYF. In DNA, the CDR3 is TGTGCCAGCAGTCAGCGGCACTACACAGATACGCAGTATTTT.